Below are 30 T cell receptor beta chains sequenced from a single sample in a study of neurological immune-mediated disorders. TCRdb re-analysed the 5' RACE reads in MiXCR, keeping a single row per CDR3 protein. The table has about 80,000 distinct CDR3 sequences, around 6% seen once. Documented time point: longitudinal time-point 2. Sequenced sample: PBMCs. The receptor source for this set is a woman aged 55-70 years with multiple sclerosis.

This clonotype has only a few counts. The chain employs TRBV11-2 and TRBJ1-6, with no clear D. CDR3 size: 14 residues. Trimming removed 5 bases from V and 7 bases from J, with 12 bases in between. Looked up from germline, CDR1 is SGHAT and CDR2 is FQNNGV. In DNA form, the CDR3 reads TGTGCCAGCAGCCCCCGAGGACGGAATTCACCCCTCCACTTT. It is translated as CASSPRGRNSPLHF.

This clonotype showed up many times. The chain recombines TRBV7-6 with TRBJ1-5; D unresolved. The CDR3 consists of 13 residues. Germline assignment: CDR1 SGHVS and CDR2 FNYEAQ. Trimming left V 4 bases short and J 7 bases short, with 11 bases between. The CDR3 sequence is CASSSGRWQPQHF. In nucleotides, the CDR3 is TGTGCCAGCAGCTCGGGCCGGTGGCAGCCCCAGCATTTT.

This clonotype came up a few times. V gene TRBV4-1 combines with J gene TRBJ2-7; either TRBD1 or TRBD2 may supply D (6 bases each). With 3 bases removed from V and 7 bases from J, the gap between germline ends came to 19 bases. Germline lookup yields CDR1 MGHRA and CDR2 YSYEKL. This CDR3 region has 15 residues. The CDR3 DNA sequence: TGCGCCAGCAGCCATGGAAGCAAAGGGGGGCGAGAGCAGTACTTC. Encoded protein: CASSHGSKGGREQYF.

The gene calls are TRBV7-2 and TRBJ1-3; D is perhaps TRBD1 (5 bases). Looked up from germline, CDR1 is SGHTA and CDR2 is FQGNSA. This CDR3 has 17 residues. The germline V and J ends were trimmed by 1 base and 4 bases, with 17 bases remaining between them. CDR3 region: CASSLVGSAKGGNTIYF. The CDR3 DNA is TGTGCCAGCAGCTTAGTCGGAAGCGCAAAGGGGGGAAACACCATATATTTT.

This clonotype was observed at least ten times. The chain carries TRBV5-1 and TRBJ1-2, with D maybe TRBD1 (5 bases). Germline V CDR1 and CDR2: SGHRS, YFSETQ. This CDR3 is built from 15 residues. The V and J ends lost 0 bases and 2 bases respectively, with 11 bases between them. CDR3 in DNA: TGCGCCAGCAGCTTGGATGGGGCGTCGAACTATGGCTACACCTTC. Its protein is CASSLDGASNYGYTF.

Ten or more counts support this clonotype. The chain is built from TRBV25-1 and TRBJ2-1; a possible D gene is TRBD1 (5 bases). The CDR3 contains 11 residues. V lost 4 bases to trimming and J lost 8 bases, with 6 bases between them. Germline CDR1 MGHDK, CDR2 SYGVNS. As DNA, the CDR3 is TGTGCCAGCAGTGGGGGCCATGAGCAGTTCTTC. Translating gives CASSGGHEQFF.

The sample holds many counts of this clonotype. The CDR3, as DNA: TGCGCCAGCAGCCTTCGGACTAGCGGAAACACAGATACGCAGTATTTT. It codes for CASSLRTSGNTDTQYF. This chain uses TRBV5-1 with TRBJ2-3; 10 bases match TRBD2. The J segment lost 2 bases and the V segment lost 4 bases, leaving 7 bases of the junction unmatched. This CDR3 has 16 amino acids. Germline CDR1 and CDR2: SGHRS and YFSETQ.

Note on this clonotype: A read error may produce the germline difference seen at one junction end. CDR3 in DNA: TGCGCCAGCAGCCTTACAGTGGGATGGGACATTCAGTGCTTC. Its translation: CASSLTVGWDIQCF. This chain uses TRBV5-1 with TRBJ2-4; TRBD1 might be the D (6 bases). CDR1 and CDR2 from the germline V gene are SGHRS and YFSETQ. The CDR3 length is 14 residues.

This clonotype was recorded at least ten times. The chain employs TRBV2 and TRBJ2-7; either TRBD1 or TRBD2 may fit D (5 bases each). The CDR3 contains 13 residues. The V and J ends lost 0 bases and 6 bases respectively, with 9 bases between them. The V gene's germline CDR1 is SNHLY and CDR2 FYNNEI. The CDR3 coding sequence is TGTGCCAGCAGTGAAGCGTGGGGGTCCGAGCAGTACTTC. Protein product: CASSEAWGSEQYF. The full variable domain, in which reference TRBV2 and TRBJ2-7 provide the parts outside the CDR3, is EPEVTQTPSHQVTQMGQEVILRCVPISNHLYFYWYRQILGQKVEFLVSFYNNEISEKSEIFDDQFSVERPDGSNFTLKIRSTKLEDSAMYFCASSEAWGSEQYFGPGTRLTVT.

This clonotype was counted at least ten times. The chain links TRBV10-2 to TRBJ2-7, with 8 bases lining up with TRBD2. This CDR3 has 16 residues. With 2 bases clipped from V and 4 bases from J, the junction kept 10 bases outside the gene matches. The V gene's germline CDR1 is WSHSY and CDR2 SAAADI. The CDR3 DNA sequence: TGCGCCAGCAGTGAGGGCTCGGGGGGGCCGAATTACGAGCAGTACTTC. It codes for CASSEGSGGPNYEQYF.

In regard to this clonotype: A clone one base away is much larger, so this may be a read error. The genes are TRBV15 and TRBJ2-6, with 10 nucleotides matching TRBD1. The CDR3 has 17 amino acids. Germline V gene sequence: CDR1 LNHNV, CDR2 YYDKDF (reference sequence). The CDR3 loop reads CATSRADRGSGSNVLTF. For the CDR3, the DNA is TGTGCCACCAGCAGAGCGGACAGGGGGTCTGGGTCCAACGTCCTGACTTTC.

This clonotype appeared many times. V and J are TRBV6-5 and TRBJ1-1; 9 nucleotides align to TRBD1. The junction had 8 bases not matched to a gene; V was cut back by 5 bases and J by 4 bases. Germline CDR1 MNHEY, CDR2 SVGAGI. This CDR3 is built from 15 residues. CDR3 sequence reads: CASSDRDRVGTEAFF. Here the CDR3 DNA reads TGTGCCAGCAGTGACCGGGACAGGGTAGGCACTGAAGCTTTCTTT.

This clonotype was seen repeatedly, ten times or more. The V and J genes are TRBV20-1 and TRBJ2-7, with 8 bases fitting TRBD1. The germline CDR1 and CDR2 sequences are DFQATT and SNEGSKA (reference sequence). The CDR3 extends over 15 amino acids. J was trimmed by 2 bases and V by 3 bases; bases with no gene match: 9. In nucleotides, the CDR3 is TGCAGTGCTAGCCACAGGGGGTATACTCCCTACGAGCAGTACTTC. As protein: CSASHRGYTPYEQYF.

This clonotype has at least ten counts. The chain employs TRBV4-2 and TRBJ2-3; 11 nucleotides match TRBD2. The CDR3 is 17 residues long. The trim removed 1 base at V and 1 base at J, leaving 4 bases unmatched. Per germline, CDR1 LGHNA and CDR2 YNFKEQ. CDR3: CASSQVAGGRGTDTQYF. DNA of the CDR3: TGTGCCAGCAGCCAAGTAGCGGGGGGGCGTGGCACAGATACGCAGTATTTT.

Many counts were recorded for this clonotype. CDR3 DNA: TGCAGCGTTCGGGGGATAGGCACTGAAGCTTTCTTT. As protein: CSVRGIGTEAFF. The J gene is TRBJ1-1, the V gene TRBV29-1, with D maybe TRBD1 (5 bases). This CDR3 is 12 amino acids long. Germline loops: CDR1 SQVTM, CDR2 ANQGSEA. Trimming took 5 bases from V and 4 from J, leaving 11 bases between them. Full variable domain (missing parts from reference TRBV29-1 and TRBJ1-1): SAVISQKPSRDICQRGTSLTIQCQVDSQVTMMFWYRQQPGQSLTLIATANQGSEATYESGFVIDKFPISRPNLTFSTLTVSNMSPEDSSIYLCSVRGIGTEAFFGQGTRLTVV.

There are many counts of this clonotype. The chain links TRBV20-1 to TRBJ1-1; the match to TRBD1 covers 8 bases. In germline, CDR1 is DFQATT, CDR2 SNEGSKA (reference sequence). The CDR3 length is 16 residues. J lost 6 bases, V lost 0 bases, and 12 bases had no gene match. CDR3: CSARDPDRAFGSEAFF. The CDR3 DNA follows: TGCAGTGCTAGAGATCCGGACAGGGCGTTTGGGTCTGAAGCTTTCTTT.

This clonotype has a count of ten or more. The V and J genes are TRBV7-9 and TRBJ1-6; possible D gene TRBD1, 5 bases. The CDR3 is made up of 15 amino acids. The germline V gene has CDR1 SEHNR and CDR2 FQNEAQ (reference sequence). Trimming shortened V by 6 bases and J by 5 bases, and 14 bases separated the two germline ends. CDR3 sequence reads: CASRGTGTDNSPLHF. The CDR3 DNA follows: TGTGCCAGCAGAGGTACCGGGACGGATAATTCACCCCTCCACTTT.

This clonotype was seen repeatedly, ten times or more. The rearrangement joins TRBV5-5 to TRBJ1-5; D possibly corresponds to TRBD1 (5 bases). The germline V gene has CDR1 SGHKS and CDR2 YYEKEE (reference sequence). Trimming removed 0 bases from V and 7 bases from J, with 17 bases in between. This CDR3 contains 16 residues. CDR3 coding DNA: TGTGCCAGCAGCTTGGCCTTGGGGCGTATCATCCAGCCCCAGCATTTT. Amino acid sequence: CASSLALGRIIQPQHF.

This clonotype has at least ten counts. The CDR3 loop reads CASSVQVPIVGTEAFF. Written as DNA, the CDR3 is TGCGCCAGCAGCGTACAGGTGCCTATCGTGGGCACTGAAGCTTTCTTT. V gene TRBV5-1 combines with J gene TRBJ1-1; maybe TRBD1 (5 bases). The V end was cut by 4 bases, the J end by 4 bases, with 20 bases between. In germline, CDR1 is SGHRS, CDR2 YFSETQ. The CDR3 covers 16 residues.

This clonotype occurred many times. The chain recombines TRBV11-2 with TRBJ2-2; no firm D call. The CDR3 totals 14 residues. Germline V lookup: CDR1 SGHAT, CDR2 FQNNGV. Trimming removed 1 base from V and 0 bases from J, with 3 bases in between. DNA of the CDR3: TGTGCCAGCAGCTTAGTAGCGAACACCGGGGAGCTGTTTTTT. Amino acids: CASSLVANTGELFF. The variable domain in full, completed from reference TRBV11-2 and TRBJ2-2, reads EAGVAQSPRYKIIEKRQSVAFWCNPISGHATLYWYQQILGQGPKLLIQFQNNGVVDDSQLPKDRFSAERLKGVDSTLKIQPAKLEDSAVYLCASSLVANTGELFFGEGSRLTVL.

This clonotype has ten or more counts. The V call is TRBV2, the J call TRBJ1-2; perhaps TRBD1 as D (5 bases). Germline V gene lookup returns CDR1 SNHLY and CDR2 FYNNEI. Trimming stripped 6 bases from V and 2 bases from J, with 7 bases between. The CDR3 has 12 residues. CDR3 amino acids: CASRGENYGYTF. In DNA, the CDR3 is TGTGCCAGCAGAGGGGAGAACTATGGCTACACCTTC.

This clonotype was observed at least ten times. The V gene is TRBV20-1, the J gene TRBJ2-3, with TRBD2 as a possible D gene (7 bases). Per the germline V gene, CDR1 is DFQATT and CDR2 is SNEGSKA (reference sequence). V was cut by 7 bases and J by 3 bases, with 14 bases left in between. The CDR3 is 13 residues long. The CDR3 nucleotides read TGCAGTGGGGGCGGGGGCAAAACAGATACGCAGTATTTT. This translates into CSGGGGKTDTQYF.

Ten or more counts support this clonotype. The V and J genes are TRBV15 and TRBJ1-4; 8 nucleotides align to TRBD1. J was trimmed by 7 bases and V by 0 bases; bases with no gene match: 10. The germline V gene has CDR1 LNHNV and CDR2 YYDKDF (reference sequence). The CDR3 has 17 amino acids. The CDR3 region is CATSRDSTGTGGEKLFF. Written as DNA, the CDR3 is TGTGCCACCAGCAGAGATTCTACCGGGACAGGCGGTGAAAAACTGTTTTTT.

Many counts were recorded for this clonotype. The gene calls are TRBV5-1 and TRBJ2-7; D is undetermined. Germline V gives CDR1 SGHRS, CDR2 YFSETQ. Trimming took 0 bases from V and 7 from J, leaving 8 bases between them. The CDR3 is made up of 12 amino acids. In DNA form, the CDR3 reads TGCGCCAGCAGCTTGGAACCTTGGGAGCAGTACTTC. This encodes CASSLEPWEQYF.

This clonotype has at least ten counts. V usage is TRBV12-3 or TRBV12-4 and J usage is TRBJ1-6, with a weak D call TRBD1 (5 bases). The CDR3 has 13 amino acids. Trimming pared 3 bases from V and 10 bases from J, leaving 10 bases between. Here the CDR3 DNA reads TGTGCCAGCAGTTTGGCCAGGGAGTCACCCCTCCACTTT. It yields the protein CASSLARESPLHF.

This chain connects TRBV7-2 to TRBJ2-5; 10 nucleotides agree with TRBD2. Germline trimming cut 0 bases from V and 5 bases from J; bases unmatched to any gene: 6. The germline CDR1 and CDR2 sequences are SGHTA and FQGNSA. The CDR3 sequence is 16 residues long. This CDR3 reads CASSLAIAGGSETQYF. The CDR3 coding sequence is TGTGCCAGCAGCTTAGCCATAGCGGGGGGTAGCGAGACCCAGTACTTC.

This clonotype came up many times. The V gene is TRBV20-1, the J gene TRBJ2-7; TRBD2 matches 7 bases. V trimming: 4 bases; J trimming: 5 bases; junction bases outside the gene matches: 8. The CDR3 runs 13 residues. Germline V CDR1 and CDR2: DFQATT, SNEGSKA (reference sequence). The CDR3 sequence: CSATGGARDEQYF. CDR3 sequence (DNA): TGCAGTGCTACGGGGGGAGCTCGGGACGAGCAGTACTTC.

This clonotype was seen at least ten times. This chain uses TRBV5-1 with TRBJ2-5, with a possible D match to TRBD1 (6 bases). CDR1 SGHRS and CDR2 YFSETQ come from the germline V gene. The CDR3 extends over 13 amino acids. V shed 4 bases and J shed 5 bases, with 12 bases lying between them. The DNA for the CDR3 is TGCGCCAGCAGCGTGGGGACAATGGAGACCCAGTACTTC. The encoded protein is CASSVGTMETQYF.

This clonotype was counted ten times or more. The genes are TRBV20-1 and TRBJ1-5; the D gene is possibly TRBD1 (5 bases). V was shortened by 4 bases and J by 9 bases, with 16 bases between the two germline ends. Germline V CDR1 and CDR2: DFQATT, SNEGSKA (reference sequence). The CDR3 extends over 13 amino acids. CDR3 sequence reads: CSAKVTTQGPQHF. As DNA, the CDR3 is TGCAGTGCTAAGGTAACGACGCAGGGGCCCCAGCATTTT.

On this clonotype itself: This sequence may be a read error, since a much larger clone differs from it by one base. The chain recombines TRBV6-5 with TRBJ2-3; D may match TRBD1 or TRBD2 (5 bases each). Trimming took off 5 bases at V and 2 bases at J, with 14 bases between the two ends. The germline CDR1 and CDR2 sequences are MNHEY and SVGAGI. CDR3 length: 15 residues. As DNA, the CDR3 is TGTGCCAGCAGTCCCCCGGGACCCGTCACAGATACGCAGTATTTT. Its translation is CASSPPGPVTDTQYF.